Below are 6 T cell receptor beta chains sequenced from a single sample in a study of T-cell memory formation after mild COVID-19. From the 5' RACE reads, TCRdb called clonotypes with MiXCR, one entry per CDR3 protein. The sample has hundreds of thousands of distinct CDR3 sequences, about 20% seen once. Sequencing used PBMCs or a T cell subset sorted from them (not recorded which). These receptors were obtained from an adult woman who had mild COVID-19 (a few samples of this study predate the infection). Cell type and time point are not known.

The chain uses TRBV15 and TRBJ2-3, with unresolved D. Germline CDR1 LNHNV, CDR2 YYDKDF (reference sequence). V lost 0 bases to trimming and J lost 6 bases, with 4 bases between them. CDR3 size: 12 residues. CDR3 sequence: CATSRDRDTQYF. CDR3 DNA sequence: TGTGCCACCAGCAGAGATAGGGATACGCAGTATTTT. The full variable domain, in which reference TRBV15 and TRBJ2-3 provide the parts outside the CDR3, is DAMVIQNPRYQVTQFGKPVTLSCSQTLNHNVMYWYQQKSSQAPKLLFHYYDKDFNNEADTPDNFQSRRPNTSFCFLDIRSPGLGDTAMYLCATSRDRDTQYFGPGTRLTVL.

This clonotype was counted at least ten times. The chain joins TRBV10-3 to TRBJ2-3, with 9 bases lining up with TRBD2. The germline gives CDR1 ENHRY, CDR2 SYGVKD. This CDR3 spans 17 amino acids. V shed 6 bases and J 1 base; nucleotides not matched to a gene: 11. The CDR3: CAISGTSSHPGTDTQYF. The CDR3 DNA sequence: TGTGCCATCAGCGGGACTAGCTCCCACCCAGGCACAGATACGCAGTATTTT.

This clonotype was recorded many times. The CDR3 is CASSRGTEETQYF. The DNA for the CDR3 is TGTGCCAGCTCACGTGGGACAGAAGAGACCCAGTACTTC. The V and J genes are TRBV18 and TRBJ2-5; 7 bases map to TRBD1. Germline assignment: CDR1 KGHSH and CDR2 LQKENI. V was pared by 4 bases and J by 3 bases, with 2 bases of the junction left unmatched. This CDR3 is 13 amino acids long.

CDR3 region: CASSQQIAAITDTQYF. The DNA of the CDR3 is TGCGCCAGCAGTCAACAAATAGCGGCAATCACAGATACGCAGTATTTT. The chain joins TRBV5-1 to TRBJ2-3; perhaps TRBD2 as D (6 bases). CDR1 is SGHRS, CDR2 YFSETQ, per germline. The V and J ends lost 5 bases and 2 bases respectively, with 18 bases between them. This CDR3 has 16 residues.

The genes are TRBV20-1 and TRBJ2-7, with a weak D call TRBD1 (6 bases). Per germline, CDR1 DFQATT and CDR2 SNEGSKA (reference sequence). Trimming took off 6 bases at V and 7 bases at J, with 13 bases between the two ends. This CDR3 spans 11 amino acids. CDR3 in amino acids: CSARDTREQYF. The CDR3 region has the DNA TGCAGTGCCCGGGACACTCGGGAGCAGTACTTC.

The chain combines TRBV4-2 with TRBJ2-3, with TRBD2 identical over 13 bases. This CDR3 is built from 16 residues. V trimming: 3 bases; J trimming: 4 bases; junction bases outside the gene matches: 4. Germline lookup yields CDR1 LGHNA and CDR2 YNFKEQ. In DNA form, the CDR3 reads TGTGCCAGCAGCCAGTTACTAGCGGGGGGGCCAGATACGCAGTATTTT. It translates to CASSQLLAGGPDTQYF.